Below are 20 T cell receptor beta chains sequenced from a single sample in a study of blood T cell repertoires in COVID-19. Some clones are missing from TCRdb's copy, which holds only in-frame ones; the method was immunoSEQ multiplex PCR. The sample carries about 90,000 clones, over 80% recorded once. The specimen was peripheral blood. The receptor source for this set is a woman in her sixties or seventies with active COVID-19.

V is TRBV24-1 and J is TRBJ2-3, with TRBD1 matching over 8 bases. This CDR3 has 16 amino acids. From germline, CDR1 is KGHDR and CDR2 SFDVKD. Trimming cost V 4 bases and J 4 bases; bases outside gene matches: 9. CDR3 sequence: CATSDPGQGRPDTQYF. DNA for the CDR3: TGTGCCACCAGTGACCCCGGACAGGGTCGCCCAGATACGCAGTATTTT.

The chain is built from TRBV28 and TRBJ1-5, with a possible D match to TRBD1 (6 bases). CDR3 length equals 16 residues. Trimming removed 6 bases from V and 4 bases from J, with 19 bases in between. Germline assignment: CDR1 MDHEN and CDR2 SYDVKM. The CDR3 region has the DNA TGTGCCAGCAGAGGGGATTCGGACAGAGCAAATCAGCCCCAGCATTTT. This codes for CASRGDSDRANQPQHF.

The chain combines TRBV6-5 with TRBJ2-5, with TRBD1 identical over 10 bases. This CDR3 region has 13 residues. V was pared by 4 bases and J by 9 bases, with 5 bases of the junction left unmatched. Germline CDR1 is MNHEY and CDR2 is SVGAGI. The CDR3 bases are TGTGCCAGCAGTTCCGGACAGGGGGAGGCCCAGTACTTC. Protein: CASSSGQGEAQYF.

The rearrangement uses TRBV28 and TRBJ1-4; maybe TRBD1 (6 bases). This CDR3 comprises 18 residues. Germline loops: CDR1 MDHEN, CDR2 SYDVKM. Trimming stripped 1 base from V and 2 bases from J, with 17 bases between. CDR3 residues: CASSLYTNRDPTNEKLFF. The CDR3 nucleotides are TGTGCCAGCAGTTTATACACAAACAGGGACCCCACTAATGAAAAACTGTTTTTT.

V gene TRBV6-2 or TRBV6-3 combines with J gene TRBJ2-5; the D gene is possibly TRBD2 (6 bases). The V and J ends lost 0 bases and 10 bases respectively, with 9 bases between them. Germline CDR1 reads MNHEY; CDR2 reads SVGEGT. The CDR3 covers 12 residues. CDR3: CASSYSSGGQYF. CDR3 DNA: TGTGCCAGCAGTTACTCGTCCGGGGGCCAGTACTTC.

The gene calls are TRBV19 and TRBJ2-1; 8 bases are shared with TRBD1. CDR1 is LNHDA, CDR2 SQIVND, per germline (reference sequence). The CDR3 has 14 residues. With V trimmed by 6 bases and J by 7 bases, 8 bases remained unmatched. The CDR3 region has the DNA TGTGCCAGTAGCCTCAGGACAGGGCGGAATGAGCAGTTCTTC. Protein product: CASSLRTGRNEQFF. Based on the CDR3 plus reference TRBV19 and TRBJ2-1, the full variable domain is DGGITQSPKYLFRKEGQNVTLSCEQNLNHDAMYWYRQDPGQGLRLIYYSQIVNDFQKGDIAEGYSVSREKKESFPLTVTSAQKNPTAFYLCASSLRTGRNEQFFGPGTRLTVL.

The chain joins TRBV4-3 to TRBJ1-2; the match to TRBD1 covers 7 bases. This CDR3 spans 15 amino acids. Looked up from germline, CDR1 is LGHNA and CDR2 is YSLEER. V was pared by 4 bases and J by 4 bases, with 9 bases of the junction left unmatched. CDR3 protein: CASSLGTVGSYGYTF. For the CDR3, the DNA is TGCGCCAGCAGCCTAGGGACAGTGGGATCCTATGGCTACACCTTC.

This rearrangement joins TRBV5-4 to TRBJ2-4; 7 bases map to TRBD1. V lost 4 bases and J lost 8; bases outside the gene matches: 9. The CDR3 consists of 14 residues. Looked up from germline, CDR1 is SGHNT and CDR2 is YYREEE (reference sequence). In nucleotides, the CDR3 is TGTGCCAGCAGCCTGACGGGACAGAGAGACATTCAGTACTTC. Translation: CASSLTGQRDIQYF.

The V call is TRBV30, the J call TRBJ2-2, with D possibly being TRBD1 (6 bases). V gave up 3 bases and J gave up 4 bases, with 12 bases separating them. Germline V gene data show CDR1 as GTSNPN and CDR2 as SVGIG (reference sequence). The CDR3 has 14 amino acids. This chain's CDR3 is CAWRDTGTTGELFF. CDR3 sequence (DNA): TGTGCCTGGAGGGACACAGGGACCACCGGGGAGCTGTTTTTT.

The gene calls are TRBV7-2 and TRBJ2-5; no definite D call. From germline, CDR1 is SGHTA and CDR2 FQGNSA. This CDR3 contains 14 residues. Trimming removed 4 bases at V and 0 bases at J, with 9 bases between. In DNA, the CDR3 is TGTGCCAGCAGCTCAAACACGTACCAAGAGACCCAGTACTTC. Its translation is CASSSNTYQETQYF. Full variable domain (outside the CDR3, taken from reference TRBV7-2 and TRBJ2-5): GAGVSQSPSNKVTEKGKDVELRCDPISGHTALYWYRQSLGQGLEFLIYFQGNSAPDKSGLPSDRFSAERTGGSVSTLTIQRTQQEDSAVYLCASSSNTYQETQYFGPGTRLLVL.

The chain carries TRBV5-1 and TRBJ2-7, with a weak D call TRBD2 (5 bases). Germline CDR1 SGHRS, CDR2 YFSETQ. V lost 3 bases and J 5 bases, leaving 15 bases between the germline ends. The CDR3 runs 14 residues. CDR3 in DNA: TGCGCCAGCAGCTCCGACGGACTTCTCAACGAGCAGTACTTC. Translation gives CASSSDGLLNEQYF.

This clone has more than one count but fewer than ten. The V and J genes are TRBV18 and TRBJ2-4, with TRBD1 matching 8 bases. CDR3 length equals 15 residues. Germline CDR1 KGHSH, CDR2 LQKENI. Trimming cost V 3 bases and J 3 bases; bases outside gene matches: 4. CDR3 coding DNA: TGTGCCAGCTCACCGCAGGGGGCTGACAAAAACATTCAGTACTTC. Amino acids: CASSPQGADKNIQYF.

The chain links TRBV7-3 to TRBJ2-3, with D possibly being TRBD2 (6 bases). V shed 0 bases and J shed 1 base, with 8 bases lying between them. This CDR3 spans 15 amino acids. CDR1 and CDR2 (germline): SGHTA, FQGTGA. The CDR3: CASSLTASGTDTQYF. In nucleotides, the CDR3 is TGTGCCAGCAGCTTAACGGCTAGCGGCACAGATACGCAGTATTTT.

V is TRBV9 and J is TRBJ2-1; possibly TRBD2 for D (6 bases). V lost 0 bases, J lost 3 bases, and 10 bases lay in between. CDR3 length: 15 residues. The germline gives CDR1 SGDLS, CDR2 YYNGEE. The CDR3 is CASSVGTGSYNEQFF. The CDR3, as DNA: TGTGCCAGCAGCGTAGGGACCGGGAGCTACAATGAGCAGTTCTTC.

In this sample, this clone turned up once. The CDR3 spells CASSASGRVAKNIQYF. CDR3 nucleotide sequence: TGTGCCAGCAGCGCCAGCGGGAGGGTGGCCAAAAACATTCAGTACTTC. The rearrangement links TRBV28 to TRBJ2-4; 10 bases fit TRBD2. The CDR3 runs 16 residues. CDR1 is MDHEN and CDR2 is SYDVKM in the germline V gene. Trimming took 6 bases from V and 1 from J; bases not matched to a gene: 6. Full variable domain (missing parts from reference TRBV28 and TRBJ2-4): DVKVTQSSRYLVKRTGEKVFLECVQDMDHENMFWYRQDPGLGLRLIYFSYDVKMKEKGDIPEGYSVSREKKERFSLILESASTNQTSMYLCASSASGRVAKNIQYFGAGTRLSVL.

The chain combines TRBV5-6 with TRBJ1-2; 9 bases map to TRBD1. The CDR3 has 16 residues. Germline assignment: CDR1 SGHDT and CDR2 YYEEEE. With 4 bases clipped from V and 3 bases from J, the junction kept 10 bases outside the gene matches. The CDR3 protein is CASSPDRGRTYYGYTF. The CDR3 DNA reads as TGTGCCAGCAGCCCGGACAGGGGTCGAACGTACTATGGCTACACCTTC. Using reference TRBV5-6 and TRBJ1-2 for the parts outside the CDR3, the full variable domain is DAGVTQSPTHLIKTRGQQVTLRCSPKSGHDTVSWYQQALGQGPQFIFQYYEEEERQRGNFPDRFSGHQFPNYSSELNVNALLLGDSALYLCASSPDRGRTYYGYTFGSGTRLTVV.

This chain joins TRBV6-1 and TRBJ1-2; D ambiguous. This CDR3 has 13 amino acids. Germline V gives CDR1 MNHNS, CDR2 SASEGT. V lost 0 bases, J lost 8 bases, and 10 bases lay in between. CDR3 sequence (DNA): TGTGCCAGCAGTGAAGCCTCATTCCGGGGCTACACCTTC. It encodes CASSEASFRGYTF.

V usage is TRBV7-8 and J usage is TRBJ1-1; 11 positions agree with TRBD1. The CDR3 is made up of 14 amino acids. Germline V gene data show CDR1 as SGHVS and CDR2 as FQNEAQ. V shed 3 bases, J shed 5 bases, and the junction held 2 bases outside the gene matches. The CDR3: CASSLRDRGTEAFF. The CDR3 coding sequence is TGTGCCAGCAGCTTGCGGGACAGGGGGACTGAAGCTTTCTTT.

The gene calls are TRBV6-6 and TRBJ2-1, with a weak D call TRBD2 (5 bases). V was shortened by 6 bases and J by 7 bases, with 10 bases between the two germline ends. Germline V lookup: CDR1 MNHNY, CDR2 SVGAGI (reference sequence). The CDR3 extends over 12 amino acids. The CDR3 reads CASRKLDNEQFF. CDR3 nucleotides: TGTGCCAGCAGGAAACTAGATAATGAGCAGTTCTTC.

V and J are TRBV6-2 or TRBV6-3 and TRBJ2-7, with D uncertain. Germline V CDR1 and CDR2: MNHEY, SVGEGT. V gave up 6 bases and J gave up 2 bases, with 17 bases separating them. This CDR3 has 15 amino acids. The CDR3 is CASSRTENLTYEQYF. The DNA for the CDR3 is TGTGCCAGCAGCAGAACAGAGAATCTCACCTACGAGCAGTACTTC.